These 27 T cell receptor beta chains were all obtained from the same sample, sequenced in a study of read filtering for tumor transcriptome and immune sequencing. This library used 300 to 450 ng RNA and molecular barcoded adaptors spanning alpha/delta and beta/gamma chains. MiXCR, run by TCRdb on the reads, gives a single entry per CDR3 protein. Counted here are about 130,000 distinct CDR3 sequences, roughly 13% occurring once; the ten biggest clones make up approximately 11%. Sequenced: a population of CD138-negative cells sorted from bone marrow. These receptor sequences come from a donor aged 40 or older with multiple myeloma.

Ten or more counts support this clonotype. The CDR3 region is CASAPGHNQPQHF. CDR3 DNA sequence: TGTGCCAGCGCGCCAGGACACAATCAGCCCCAGCATTTT. The chain joins TRBV19 to TRBJ1-5, with D possibly TRBD1 on 5 matching bases. From germline, CDR1 is LNHDA and CDR2 SQIVND (reference sequence). The V end lost 9 bases, the J end lost 3 bases, and 12 bases lay between the germline ends. The length of the CDR3 is 13 residues.

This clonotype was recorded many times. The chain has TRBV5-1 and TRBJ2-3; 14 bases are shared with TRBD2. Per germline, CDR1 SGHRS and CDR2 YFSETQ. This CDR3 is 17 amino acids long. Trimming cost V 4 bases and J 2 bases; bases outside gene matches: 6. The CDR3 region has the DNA TGCGCCAGCAGCCGGACTAGCGGGGGGACCTACACAGATACGCAGTATTTT. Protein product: CASSRTSGGTYTDTQYF.

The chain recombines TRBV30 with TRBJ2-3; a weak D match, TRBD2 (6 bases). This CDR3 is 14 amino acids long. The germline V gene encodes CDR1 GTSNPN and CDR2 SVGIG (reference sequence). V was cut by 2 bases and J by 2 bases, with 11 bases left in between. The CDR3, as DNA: TGTGCCTGGAGTTTTAGCGGAGCCACAGATACGCAGTATTTT. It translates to CAWSFSGATDTQYF.

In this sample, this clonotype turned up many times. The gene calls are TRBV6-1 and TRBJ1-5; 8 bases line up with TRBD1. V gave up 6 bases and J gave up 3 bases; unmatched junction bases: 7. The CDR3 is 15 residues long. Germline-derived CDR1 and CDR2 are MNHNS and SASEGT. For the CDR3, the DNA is TGTGCCAGCAGGGTAGGACAGGGTGACAATCAGCCCCAGCATTTT. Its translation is CASRVGQGDNQPQHF.

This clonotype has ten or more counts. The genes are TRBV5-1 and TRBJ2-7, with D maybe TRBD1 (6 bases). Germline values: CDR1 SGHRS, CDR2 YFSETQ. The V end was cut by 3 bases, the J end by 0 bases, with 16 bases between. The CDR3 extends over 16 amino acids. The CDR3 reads CASSSTTGDSSYEQYF. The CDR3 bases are TGCGCCAGCAGCTCCACGACAGGCGATTCCTCCTACGAGCAGTACTTC.

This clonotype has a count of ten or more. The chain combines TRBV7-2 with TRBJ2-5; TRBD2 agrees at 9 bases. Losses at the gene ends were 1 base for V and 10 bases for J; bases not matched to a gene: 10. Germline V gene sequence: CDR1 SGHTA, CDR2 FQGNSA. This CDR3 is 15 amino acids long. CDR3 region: CASSLVAGAAGDQYF. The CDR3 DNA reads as TGTGCCAGCAGCTTAGTAGCGGGGGCGGCGGGGGACCAGTACTTC.

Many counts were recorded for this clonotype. The CDR3 DNA is TGTGCCAGCTCACCACAATCGGGCGGGAGGACGGATGAGCAGTTCTTC. Translated: CASSPQSGGRTDEQFF. The chain is built from TRBV18 and TRBJ2-1; TRBD2 aligns across 8 bases. The CDR3 extends over 16 amino acids. The germline gives CDR1 KGHSH, CDR2 LQKENI. The trim removed 1 base at V and 8 bases at J, leaving 10 bases unmatched.

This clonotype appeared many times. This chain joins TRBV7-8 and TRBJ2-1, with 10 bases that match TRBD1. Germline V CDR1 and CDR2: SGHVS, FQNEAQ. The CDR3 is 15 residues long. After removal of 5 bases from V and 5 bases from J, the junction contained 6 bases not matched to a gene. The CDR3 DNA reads TGTGCCAGCAGCCCGGGACAGGGGATGAACAATGAGCAGTTCTTC. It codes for CASSPGQGMNNEQFF.

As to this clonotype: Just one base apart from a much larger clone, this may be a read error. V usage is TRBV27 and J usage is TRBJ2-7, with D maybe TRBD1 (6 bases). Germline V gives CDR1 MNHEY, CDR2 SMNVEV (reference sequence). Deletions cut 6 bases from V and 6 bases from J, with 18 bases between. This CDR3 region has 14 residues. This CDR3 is CASRLSGTRGEQYF. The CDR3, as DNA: TGTGCCAGCAGATTAAGTGGGACACGCGGCGAGCAGTACTTC.

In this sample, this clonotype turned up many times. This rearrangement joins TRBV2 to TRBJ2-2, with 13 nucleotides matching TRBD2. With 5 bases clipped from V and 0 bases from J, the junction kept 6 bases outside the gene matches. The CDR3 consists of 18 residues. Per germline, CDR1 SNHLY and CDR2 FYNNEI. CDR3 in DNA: TGTGCCAGCAGTCCCCGACTAGCGGGAGGCACGAACACCGGGGAGCTGTTTTTT. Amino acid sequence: CASSPRLAGGTNTGELFF. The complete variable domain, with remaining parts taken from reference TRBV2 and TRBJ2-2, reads EPEVTQTPSHQVTQMGQEVILRCVPISNHLYFYWYRQILGQKVEFLVSFYNNEISEKSEIFDDQFSVERPDGSNFTLKIRSTKLEDSAMYFCASSPRLAGGTNTGELFFGEGSRLTVL.

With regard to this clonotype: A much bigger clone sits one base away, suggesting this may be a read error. CDR3 loop: CASGAQRYPAGYTF. The CDR3 coding sequence is TGTGCCAGCGGTGCACAGAGGTACCCGGCGGGCTACACCTTC. V gene TRBV2 combines with J gene TRBJ1-2; D gene uncertain. The CDR3 covers 14 residues. Germline assignment: CDR1 SNHLY and CDR2 FYNNEI. V was cut by 8 bases and J by 8 bases, with 21 bases left in between.

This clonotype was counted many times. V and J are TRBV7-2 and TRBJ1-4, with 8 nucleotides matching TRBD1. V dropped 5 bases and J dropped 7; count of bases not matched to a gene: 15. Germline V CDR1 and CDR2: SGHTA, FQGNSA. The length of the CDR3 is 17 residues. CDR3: CASSLTSTQGASEKLFF. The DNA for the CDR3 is TGTGCCAGCAGCCTGACCTCCACGCAGGGGGCGAGTGAAAAACTGTTTTTT.

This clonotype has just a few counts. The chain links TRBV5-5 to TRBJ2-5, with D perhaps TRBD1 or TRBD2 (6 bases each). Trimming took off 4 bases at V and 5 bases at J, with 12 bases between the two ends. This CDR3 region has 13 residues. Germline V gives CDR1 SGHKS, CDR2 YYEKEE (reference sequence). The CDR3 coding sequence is TGTGCCAGCAGCCCGGACAGCGGGGAGACCCAGTACTTC. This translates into CASSPDSGETQYF.

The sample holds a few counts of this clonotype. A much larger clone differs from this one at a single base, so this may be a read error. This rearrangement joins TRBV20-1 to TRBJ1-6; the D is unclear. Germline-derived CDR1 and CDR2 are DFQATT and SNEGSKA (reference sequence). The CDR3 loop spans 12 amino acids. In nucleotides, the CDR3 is TGCAGTGCCCTAGTGGGTTATTCACCCCTCCGCTTT. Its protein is CSALVGYSPLRF.

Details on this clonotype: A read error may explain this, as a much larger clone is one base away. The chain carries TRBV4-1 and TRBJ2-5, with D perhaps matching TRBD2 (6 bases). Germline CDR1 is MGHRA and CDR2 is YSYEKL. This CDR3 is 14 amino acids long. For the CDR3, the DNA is TGCGCCAGCAGCCAAATGGGACTGGGGGAGACCCAGTGCTTC. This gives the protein CASSQMGLGETQCF.

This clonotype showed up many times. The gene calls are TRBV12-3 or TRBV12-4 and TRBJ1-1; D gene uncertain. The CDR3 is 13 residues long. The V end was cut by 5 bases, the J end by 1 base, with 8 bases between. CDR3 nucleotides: TGTGCCAGCAGTAACGGCCAGAACACTGAAGCTTTCTTT. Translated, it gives CASSNGQNTEAFF.

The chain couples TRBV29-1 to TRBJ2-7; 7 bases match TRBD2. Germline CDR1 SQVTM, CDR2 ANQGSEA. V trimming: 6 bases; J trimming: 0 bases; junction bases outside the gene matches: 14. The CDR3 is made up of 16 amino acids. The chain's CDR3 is CSVRDSGGWGSYEQYF. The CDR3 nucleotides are TGCAGCGTCCGGGACTCCGGGGGGTGGGGCTCCTACGAGCAGTACTTC.

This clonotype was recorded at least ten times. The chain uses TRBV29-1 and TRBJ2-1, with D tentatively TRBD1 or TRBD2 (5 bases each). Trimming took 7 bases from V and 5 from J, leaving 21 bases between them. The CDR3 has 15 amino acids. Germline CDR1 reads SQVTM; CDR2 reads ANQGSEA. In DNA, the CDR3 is TGCAGCGCCTTCTCCCGGGACCAGTGGGACAATGAGCAGTTCTTC. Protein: CSAFSRDQWDNEQFF.

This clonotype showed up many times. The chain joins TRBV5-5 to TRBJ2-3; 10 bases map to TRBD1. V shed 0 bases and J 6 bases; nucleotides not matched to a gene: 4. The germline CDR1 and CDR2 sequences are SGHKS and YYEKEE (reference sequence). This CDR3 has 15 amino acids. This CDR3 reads CASSLGGTGADTQYF. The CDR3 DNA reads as TGTGCCAGCAGCTTGGGCGGGACAGGGGCCGATACGCAGTATTTT.

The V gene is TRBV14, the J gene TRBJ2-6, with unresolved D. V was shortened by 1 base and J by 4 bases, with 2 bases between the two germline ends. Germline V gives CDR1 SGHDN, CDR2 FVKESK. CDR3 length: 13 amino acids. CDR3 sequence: CASSQAGANVLTF. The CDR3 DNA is TGTGCCAGCAGCCAAGCCGGGGCCAACGTCCTGACTTTC.

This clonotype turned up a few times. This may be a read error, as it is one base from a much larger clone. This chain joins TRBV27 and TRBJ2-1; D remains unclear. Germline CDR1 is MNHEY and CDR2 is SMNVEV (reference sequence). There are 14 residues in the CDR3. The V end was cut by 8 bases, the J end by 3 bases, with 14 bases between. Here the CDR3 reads CASGCKALYNEQFF. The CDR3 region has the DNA TGTGCCAGCGGGTGCAAGGCCCTCTACAATGAGCAGTTCTTC.

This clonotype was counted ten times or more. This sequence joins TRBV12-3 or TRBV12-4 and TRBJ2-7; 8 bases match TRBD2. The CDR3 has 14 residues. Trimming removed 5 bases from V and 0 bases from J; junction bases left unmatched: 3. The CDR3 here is CASSGSGSSYEQYF. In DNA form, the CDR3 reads TGTGCCAGCAGTGGCAGCGGGAGCTCCTACGAGCAGTACTTC.

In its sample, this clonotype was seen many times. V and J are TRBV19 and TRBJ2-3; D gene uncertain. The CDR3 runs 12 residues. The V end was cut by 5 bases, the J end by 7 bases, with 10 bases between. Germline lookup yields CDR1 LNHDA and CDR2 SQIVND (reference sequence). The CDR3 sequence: CASSLDGYTQYF. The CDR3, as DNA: TGTGCCAGTAGTCTTGACGGGTATACGCAGTATTTT.

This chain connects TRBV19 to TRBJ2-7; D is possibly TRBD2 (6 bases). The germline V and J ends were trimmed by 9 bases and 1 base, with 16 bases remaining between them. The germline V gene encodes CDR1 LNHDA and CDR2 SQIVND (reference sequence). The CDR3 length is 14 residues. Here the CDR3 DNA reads TGTGCCAGCCGGGGGACGACCGTGTCCTACGAGCAGTACTTC. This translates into CASRGTTVSYEQYF.

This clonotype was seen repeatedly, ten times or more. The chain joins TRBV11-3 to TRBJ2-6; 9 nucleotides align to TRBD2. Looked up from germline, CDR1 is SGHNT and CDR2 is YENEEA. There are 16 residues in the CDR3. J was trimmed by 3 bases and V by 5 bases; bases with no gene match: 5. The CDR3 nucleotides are TGTGCCAGCAGCCCCCTAGCGGGAAGTGGGGCCAACGTCCTGACTTTC. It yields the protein CASSPLAGSGANVLTF.

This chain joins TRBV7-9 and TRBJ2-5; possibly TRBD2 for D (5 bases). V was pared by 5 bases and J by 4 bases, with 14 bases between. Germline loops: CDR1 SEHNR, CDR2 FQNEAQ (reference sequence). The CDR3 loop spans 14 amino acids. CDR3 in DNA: TGTGCCAGCAGCCCCCTCGGGGAACGAGAGACCCAGTACTTC. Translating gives CASSPLGERETQYF.

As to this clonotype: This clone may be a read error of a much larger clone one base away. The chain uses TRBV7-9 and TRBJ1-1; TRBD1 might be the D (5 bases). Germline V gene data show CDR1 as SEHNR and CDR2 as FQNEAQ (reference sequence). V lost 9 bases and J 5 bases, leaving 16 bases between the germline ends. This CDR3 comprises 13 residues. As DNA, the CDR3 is TGTGCCAGTCGCGGCCGGGGCGATACTGAAGCTTTCTTT. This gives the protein CASRGRGDTEAFF.